This T cell receptor (beta chain) emerged from a study of CD8 T cells in Susac syndrome. Study conclusions and caveats: The total CD8+ repertoires yielded 15 to 20 Susac-specific public clones and the CD8+ TEMRA repertoires yielded about 5.

cDNA came from about 0.51 to 1 ug RNA primed by random hexamers. TCRdb re-analysed the immunoSEQ multiplex PCR reads in MiXCR, keeping a single row per CDR3 protein. Of 80,000 to 90,000 distinct CDR3 sequences in the sample, approximately 95% were seen once. Trimming pared 1 base from V and 2 bases from J, leaving 13 bases between. This CDR3 has 16 residues. Per germline, CDR1 MDHEN and CDR2 SYDVKM. For this clonotype: Antigen: not known.

The sample consisted of CD8+ T cells from PBMCs. The V gene is TRBV28, the J gene TRBJ2-3, with D unclear. This clonotype was sampled from a human donor with Susac syndrome. The DNA for the CDR3 is TGTGCCAGCAGTTTATCCCGGGCGGATTACACAGATACGCAGTATTTT. It is translated as CASSLSRADYTDTQYF.